A single sample gave rise to the 23 T cell receptor beta chains below, sequenced in a study of long-term antiretroviral therapy in people with HIV. Survey-level immunoSEQ v3.0 assays were run. The method was immunoSEQ multiplex PCR; TCRdb's version includes in-frame clones alone and lacks a portion of them. The sample has 25,000 to 35,000 clones; about 86% are singletons. Sample: unsorted PBMCs, taken 0.8 years after starting antiretroviral therapy. The source of these receptors is a woman between 25 and 40 years old with HIV.

The chain joins TRBV10-1 to TRBJ1-2; D is unclear. The CDR3 totals 13 residues. Looked up from germline, CDR1 is WNHNN and CDR2 is SYGVQD (reference sequence). The V end lost 2 bases, the J end lost 6 bases, and 10 bases lay between the germline ends. CDR3 DNA: TGCGCCAGCAGTGAGGACTCCCGGAATGGCTACACCTTC. Encoded protein: CASSEDSRNGYTF.

The chain carries TRBV9 and TRBJ2-3, with TRBD2 matching 8 bases. This CDR3 is built from 15 residues. Germline V gene sequence: CDR1 SGDLS, CDR2 YYNGEE. Trimming removed 4 bases from V and 0 bases from J; junction bases left unmatched: 4. The CDR3 coding sequence is TGTGCCAGCAGCCTCCGCGGGGGGAGCACAGATACGCAGTATTTT. It translates to CASSLRGGSTDTQYF.

The chain couples TRBV5-4 to TRBJ1-6; maybe TRBD1 (5 bases). V lost 0 bases and J 10 bases, leaving 11 bases between the germline ends. This CDR3 is 14 amino acids long. Germline V CDR1 and CDR2: SGHNT, YYREEE (reference sequence). CDR3: CASSLGGGRSPLHF. The CDR3 DNA reads as TGTGCCAGCAGCTTGGGGGGGGGTCGGTCACCCCTCCACTTT.

V gene TRBV9 combines with J gene TRBJ1-1; D is unclear. Looked up from germline, CDR1 is SGDLS and CDR2 is YYNGEE. The CDR3 contains 15 residues. Deletions cut 0 bases from V and 2 bases from J, with 11 bases between. The CDR3 nucleotides read TGTGCCAGCAGCGTAGGACTAGGTGAAAACACTGAAGCTTTCTTT. This sequence encodes CASSVGLGENTEAFF.

Details on this clone: The junction departs from the called germline gene at one end, perhaps through a read error. The J gene is TRBJ1-1, the V gene TRBV5-1; D not certain. Looked up from germline, CDR1 is SGHRS and CDR2 is YFSETQ. This CDR3 is 14 amino acids long. CDR3 sequence reads: CASRLDGLNTEAFF. The CDR3 DNA follows: TGCGCCAGCAGGTTGGACGGTTTAAACACTGAAGCTTTCTTT.

This clone is labeled medium-sized. This chain links TRBV9 with TRBJ2-3, with 7 nucleotides matching TRBD2. The CDR3 sequence is 15 residues long. Germline V gene sequence: CDR1 SGDLS, CDR2 YYNGEE. J was trimmed by 1 base and V by 4 bases; bases with no gene match: 6. The CDR3 loop reads CASSRYAGGTDTQYF. Written as DNA, the CDR3 is TGTGCCAGCAGCCGGTATGCGGGGGGCACAGATACGCAGTATTTT.

The gene calls are TRBV29-1 and TRBJ2-5; no reliable D call. V gave up 5 bases and J gave up 5 bases, with 9 bases separating them. Germline CDR1 and CDR2: SQVTM and ANQGSEA. The CDR3 consists of 11 residues. The CDR3 loop is CSVPSGETQYF. The CDR3 DNA is TGCAGCGTTCCGAGTGGGGAGACCCAGTACTTC.

This chain connects TRBV10-3 to TRBJ1-2; 10 bases fit TRBD1. Germline V lookup: CDR1 ENHRY, CDR2 SYGVKD. The CDR3 sequence is 13 residues long. Trimming removed 10 bases from V and 6 bases from J; junction bases left unmatched: 8. The CDR3 loop is CATLKTGGDGYTF. The DNA for the CDR3 is TGTGCCACCCTTAAGACAGGGGGCGATGGCTACACCTTC.

This clone came up once. The chain is built from TRBV5-4 and TRBJ2-3, with TRBD1 identical over 7 bases. The CDR3 runs 15 residues. The J segment lost 0 bases and the V segment lost 4 bases, leaving 5 bases of the junction unmatched. Germline CDR1 and CDR2: SGHNT and YYREEE (reference sequence). The CDR3 sequence: CASSTGARSTDTQYF. The CDR3 DNA sequence: TGTGCCAGCAGCACAGGGGCACGAAGCACAGATACGCAGTATTTT.

The V call is TRBV2, the J call TRBJ2-1; D unresolved. CDR3 length: 16 residues. Germline assignment: CDR1 SNHLY and CDR2 FYNNEI. The V end was cut by 6 bases, the J end by 4 bases, with 19 bases between. CDR3 in DNA: TGTGCCAGCAGGGATCAGTTAGGCGGTGTGTACAATGAGCAGTTCTTC. Translating gives CASRDQLGGVYNEQFF.

This chain links TRBV7-9 with TRBJ1-5; D gene uncertain. This CDR3 spans 15 amino acids. In germline, CDR1 is SEHNR, CDR2 FQNEAQ (reference sequence). V lost 1 base and J 0 bases, leaving 7 bases between the germline ends. CDR3 sequence (DNA): TGTGCCAGCAGCTTAGGGCAGGATAGCAATCAGCCCCAGCATTTT. Translation: CASSLGQDSNQPQHF.

V is TRBV19 and J is TRBJ2-2; D is ambiguous. V lost 3 bases and J lost 5, with 7 bases in between. Germline assignment: CDR1 LNHDA and CDR2 SQIVND (reference sequence). There are 13 residues in the CDR3. DNA for the CDR3: TGTGCCAGTAGTATCCTTCAGACCGGGGAGCTGTTTTTT. It is translated as CASSILQTGELFF. Together with reference TRBV19 and TRBJ2-2, the CDR3 gives the full variable domain: DGGITQSPKYLFRKEGQNVTLSCEQNLNHDAMYWYRQDPGQGLRLIYYSQIVNDFQKGDIAEGYSVSREKKESFPLTVTSAQKNPTAFYLCASSILQTGELFFGEGSRLTVL.

This clone has more than one count but fewer than ten. V and J are TRBV5-8 and TRBJ2-3; perhaps TRBD2 as D (7 bases). Looked up from germline, CDR1 is SGHTS and CDR2 is YDEGEE. Trimming took off 7 bases at V and 14 bases at J, with 29 bases between the two ends. This CDR3 comprises 15 residues. DNA of the CDR3: TGTGCCAGCGGACTGGGGGGGGCAGGCCAAGTTCTCAGGTATTTT. It yields the protein CASGLGGAGQVLRYF.

CDR3 nucleotide sequence: TGTGCCAGCCCTGCCCGGGGACAGGGCTATGGCTACACCTTC. Its translation is CASPARGQGYGYTF. J is TRBJ1-2 and V is TRBV2, with TRBD1 matching 9 bases. The CDR3 totals 14 residues. Germline loops: CDR1 SNHLY, CDR2 FYNNEI. Trimming at V came to 8 bases and at J to 4 bases, leaving 8 bases not matched to a gene.

The chain links TRBV5-1 to TRBJ1-1; the D is unclear. This CDR3 comprises 15 residues. Trimming removed 4 bases from V and 6 bases from J, with 19 bases in between. Per the germline V gene, CDR1 is SGHRS and CDR2 is YFSETQ. The CDR3 sequence: CASSPNERPGSEAFF. CDR3 sequence (DNA): TGCGCCAGCAGCCCCAACGAGCGGCCTGGATCTGAAGCTTTCTTT.

This clone came up once. The chain recombines TRBV7-3 with TRBJ1-1; D ambiguous. Germline V lookup: CDR1 SGHTA, CDR2 FQGTGA. The CDR3 consists of 12 residues. Trimming cost V 0 bases and J 7 bases, with 6 bases left between them. DNA for the CDR3: TGTGCCAGCAGCTTAACTCGGATTGAAGCTTTCTTT. It specifies CASSLTRIEAFF.

The V gene is TRBV7-6, the J gene TRBJ1-1; D not resolved. The CDR3 is 13 amino acids. With 1 base removed from V and 1 base from J, the gap between germline ends came to 4 bases. From germline, CDR1 is SGHVS and CDR2 FNYEAQ. The CDR3 sequence is CASSLEQNTEAFF. The DNA for the CDR3 is TGTGCCAGCAGCTTAGAGCAGAACACTGAAGCTTTCTTT.

The chain joins TRBV6-1 to TRBJ1-3; D uncertain. This CDR3 has 15 residues. Germline V gene sequence: CDR1 MNHNS, CDR2 SASEGT. V was clipped by 7 bases and J by 4 bases, with 17 bases between them. CDR3 sequence: CASTSTQDGGNTIYF. As DNA, the CDR3 is TGTGCCAGCACTTCTACCCAGGACGGCGGAAACACCATATATTTT.

The CDR3 bases are TGTGCCAGCAGCCAAGGCAGGGCCAATGAAGCTTTCTTT. Residues: CASSQGRANEAFF. V gene TRBV13 combines with J gene TRBJ1-1, with D possibly being TRBD1 (5 bases). CDR3 size: 13 residues. Germline assignment: CDR1 PRHDT and CDR2 FYEKMQ (reference sequence). Trimming pared 5 bases from V and 7 bases from J, leaving 14 bases between.

The chain combines TRBV5-1 with TRBJ1-2; TRBD1 might be the D (5 bases). The CDR3 loop spans 14 amino acids. Looked up from germline, CDR1 is SGHRS and CDR2 is YFSETQ. Trimming left V 4 bases short and J 5 bases short, with 15 bases between. The CDR3 sequence is CASSNNGAGYGYTF. The CDR3 DNA reads TGCGCCAGCAGCAACAACGGGGCGGGATATGGCTACACCTTC.

V and J are TRBV6-5 and TRBJ1-1; D is ambiguous. Trimming shortened V by 0 bases and J by 6 bases, and 14 bases separated the two germline ends. Germline-derived CDR1 and CDR2 are MNHEY and SVGAGI. The CDR3 covers 15 residues. The CDR3 DNA is TGTGCCAGCAGTTACTCGATAGCTAGGGCCTCTGAAGCTTTCTTT. Protein product: CASSYSIARASEAFF.

This sequence joins TRBV6-5 and TRBJ1-4; no reliable D call. Trimming shortened V by 0 bases and J by 11 bases, and 13 bases separated the two germline ends. The CDR3 is 14 residues long. The V gene's germline CDR1 is MNHEY and CDR2 SVGAGI. As DNA, the CDR3 is TGTGCCAGCAGTTACTCGATTTCTCTCGAGAAACTGTTTTTT. Protein sequence: CASSYSISLEKLFF.

The genes are TRBV5-8 and TRBJ2-1, with 10 positions matching TRBD1. V lost 7 bases and J lost 0; bases outside the gene matches: 7. The CDR3 length is 16 residues. Germline assignment: CDR1 SGHTS and CDR2 YDEGEE. In DNA, the CDR3 is TGTGCCAGCTTTAACCGGGACAGGGGCTCCTACAATGAGCAGTTCTTC. Protein sequence: CASFNRDRGSYNEQFF.